These 27 T cell receptor beta chains were sequenced from one sample in a study of T cell repertoires in cytomegalovirus infection. Using its own MiXCR run on the reads, TCRdb lists one record per CDR3 protein. The table includes around 530,000 distinct CDR3 sequences, more than 15% detected once. Input material: CD8+ T cells from PBMCs. The receptor source for this set is a human donor in good health (CMV status not recorded). Some clones in this sample may be carry-over from other donors' samples.

A few counts support this clonotype. The rearrangement links TRBV28 to TRBJ2-5; the D gene is possibly TRBD2 (6 bases). Trimming pared 3 bases from V and 5 bases from J, leaving 22 bases between. CDR1 is MDHEN and CDR2 is SYDVKM in the germline V gene. This CDR3 has 17 residues. The DNA for the CDR3 is TGTGCCAGCAGTTTCTACTTGGGCGGGACCCCCCGGGAGACCCAGTACTTC. The encoded protein is CASSFYLGGTPRETQYF.

V gene TRBV27 combines with J gene TRBJ1-4; TRBD1 matches at 7 bases. With 10 bases clipped from V and 7 bases from J, the junction kept 6 bases outside the gene matches. Looked up from germline, CDR1 is MNHEY and CDR2 is SMNVEV (reference sequence). The CDR3 runs to 12 residues. The CDR3 spells CATRGTAEKLFF. The CDR3 DNA reads TGTGCCACCAGGGGGACGGCTGAAAAACTGTTTTTT.

At least ten counts were recorded for this clonotype. The genes are TRBV24-1 and TRBJ2-5; D uncertain. Trimming took off 3 bases at V and 5 bases at J, with 6 bases between the two ends. The CDR3 sequence is 12 residues long. Germline CDR1 is KGHDR and CDR2 is SFDVKD. This chain's CDR3 is CATSDLEETQYF. Here the CDR3 DNA reads TGTGCCACCAGTGATCTAGAGGAGACCCAGTACTTC.

This clonotype has a single count. The chain employs TRBV11-3 and TRBJ2-1, with TRBD2 matching over 14 bases. Germline CDR1 and CDR2: SGHNT and YENEEA. This CDR3 contains 19 residues. Losses at the gene ends were 0 bases for V and 0 bases for J; bases not matched to a gene: 4. CDR3 bases: TGTGCCAGCAGCTTAGAGGGACTAGCGGGGGCCAGCTCCTACAATGAGCAGTTCTTC. This encodes CASSLEGLAGASSYNEQFF.

This clonotype was counted a few times. The gene calls are TRBV14 and TRBJ2-5; D gene unclear. Trimming pared 0 bases from V and 5 bases from J, leaving 19 bases between. This CDR3 has 17 amino acids. Germline CDR1 reads SGHDN; CDR2 reads FVKESK. The CDR3 here is CASSQDNDRLTAETQYF. Written as DNA, the CDR3 is TGTGCCAGCAGCCAAGATAATGACCGGCTAACGGCCGAGACCCAGTACTTC.

This clonotype has at least ten counts. V and J are TRBV7-6 and TRBJ1-2; 9 bases align to TRBD1. V gave up 6 bases and J gave up 7 bases; unmatched junction bases: 6. Looked up from germline, CDR1 is SGHVS and CDR2 is FNYEAQ. This CDR3 has 13 amino acids. CDR3 region: CASSLQGAVGYTF. CDR3 in DNA: TGTGCCAGCAGTTTACAGGGGGCGGTTGGCTACACCTTC.

This clonotype was counted only a few times. J is TRBJ2-1 and V is TRBV19, with D unresolved. CDR3 length: 14 residues. V gave up 3 bases and J gave up 1 base, with 7 bases separating them. From germline, CDR1 is LNHDA and CDR2 SQIVND (reference sequence). The CDR3 region has the DNA TGTGCCAGTAGTATCGAGGTTTCCTACAATGAGCAGTTCTTC. It is translated as CASSIEVSYNEQFF. The whole variable domain, remainder taken from reference TRBV19 and TRBJ2-1, is DGGITQSPKYLFRKEGQNVTLSCEQNLNHDAMYWYRQDPGQGLRLIYYSQIVNDFQKGDIAEGYSVSREKKESFPLTVTSAQKNPTAFYLCASSIEVSYNEQFFGPGTRLTVL.

This clonotype came up a few times. The CDR3 coding sequence is TGCAGTGCTTTGGTCCGTAAACTACATGGCTACACCTTC. Translated: CSALVRKLHGYTF. The J gene is TRBJ1-2, the V gene TRBV20-1; the D is unclear. The germline CDR1 and CDR2 sequences are DFQATT and SNEGSKA (reference sequence). Trimming left V 5 bases short and J 6 bases short, with 16 bases between. The CDR3 loop spans 13 amino acids.

This clonotype was counted at least ten times. The chain is built from TRBV7-2 and TRBJ1-4, with D tentatively TRBD1 (6 bases). Germline values: CDR1 SGHTA, CDR2 FQGNSA. Between the trimmed V and J ends, which lost 5 bases and 3 bases, there was a span of 13 bases. CDR3 length equals 15 residues. The CDR3 spells CASSPFWGPNEKLFF. In DNA form, the CDR3 reads TGTGCCAGCAGCCCCTTTTGGGGGCCTAATGAAAAACTGTTTTTT.

The table lists this clonotype with many counts. The chain employs TRBV7-6 and TRBJ1-4; the match to TRBD1 covers 10 bases. Germline CDR1 SGHVS, CDR2 FNYEAQ. This CDR3 has 18 residues. With 3 bases clipped from V and 8 bases from J, the junction kept 15 bases outside the gene matches. CDR3 DNA: TGTGCCAGCAGCTTCGGGACAGGGGCTGATGCCGGTGAGGAAAAACTGTTTTTT. Translating gives CASSFGTGADAGEEKLFF. The variable domain in full, completed from reference TRBV7-6 and TRBJ1-4, reads GAGVSQSPRYKVTKRGQDVALRCDPISGHVSLYWYRQALGQGPEFLTYFNYEAQQDKSGLPNDRFSAERPEGSISTLTIQRTEQRDSAMYRCASSFGTGADAGEEKLFFGSGTQLSVL.

This clonotype was detected only a few times. The chain joins TRBV29-1 to TRBJ2-7; the match to TRBD1 covers 7 bases. The CDR3 consists of 13 residues. Germline V gives CDR1 SQVTM, CDR2 ANQGSEA. The junction had 6 bases not matched to a gene; V was cut back by 3 bases and J by 4 bases. The CDR3, as DNA: TGCAGCGTTGACGGGACAGACATGTACGAGCAGTACTTC. It specifies CSVDGTDMYEQYF.

This clonotype showed up many times. The chain combines TRBV19 with TRBJ1-2; D unresolved. V gave up 4 bases and J gave up 5 bases, with 17 bases separating them. Germline V gene sequence: CDR1 LNHDA, CDR2 SQIVND (reference sequence). CDR3 size: 15 residues. The CDR3 nucleotides read TGTGCCAGTAGTAGCAGCCCATCTCGGTGGTATGGCTACACCTTC. It is translated as CASSSSPSRWYGYTF.

Only a few counts were recorded for this clonotype. V gene TRBV20-1 combines with J gene TRBJ2-1, with 7 bases that match TRBD2. This CDR3 is built from 16 residues. J was trimmed by 3 bases and V by 0 bases; bases with no gene match: 8. Germline values: CDR1 DFQATT, CDR2 SNEGSKA (reference sequence). The CDR3 region has the DNA TGCAGTGCTAGAGATCTTGGGGGGGGTCGCTACAATGAGCAGTTCTTC. Its protein product is CSARDLGGGRYNEQFF.

This clonotype was observed at least ten times. This chain joins TRBV5-1 and TRBJ2-7; TRBD1 agrees at 9 bases. Trimming took 0 bases from V and 3 from J; bases not matched to a gene: 13. CDR3 size: 18 residues. Germline V lookup: CDR1 SGHRS, CDR2 YFSETQ. The CDR3 reads CASSLEGQGINSFYEQYF. For the CDR3, the DNA is TGCGCCAGCAGCTTGGAGGGACAGGGAATTAACAGTTTCTACGAGCAGTACTTC.

This clonotype was seen at least ten times. V is TRBV6-2 or TRBV6-3 and J is TRBJ2-7; D call uncertain. The CDR3 is 14 residues long. V dropped 7 bases and J dropped 1 base, with 14 bases sitting between them. Germline V gives CDR1 MNHEY, CDR2 SVGEGT. Here the CDR3 reads CASIPLGRSYEQYF. CDR3 sequence (DNA): TGTGCCAGCATCCCACTGGGCAGATCCTACGAGCAGTACTTC.

This clonotype was detected a few times. V is TRBV19 and J is TRBJ2-2, with TRBD2 as a possible D gene (6 bases). The CDR3 consists of 19 residues. Germline V CDR1 and CDR2: LNHDA, SQIVND (reference sequence). The V end lost 5 bases, the J end lost 1 base, and 23 bases lay between the germline ends. Written as DNA, the CDR3 is TGTGCCAGTAGTTTACTCACCCACCCGGGGGTAGGGAACACCGGGGAGCTGTTTTTT. It translates to CASSLLTHPGVGNTGELFF.

This chain joins TRBV3-1 and TRBJ2-7; no clear D. The CDR3 totals 15 residues. Looked up from germline, CDR1 is LGHDT and CDR2 is YNNKEL (reference sequence). The germline V and J ends were trimmed by 0 bases and 3 bases, with 12 bases remaining between them. CDR3 amino acids: CASSQEYSPLYEQYF. The DNA for the CDR3 is TGTGCCAGCAGCCAAGAGTACTCCCCCCTCTACGAGCAGTACTTC.

The sample holds a few counts of this clonotype. The genes are TRBV12-3 or TRBV12-4 and TRBJ1-6; a weak D match, TRBD1 (6 bases). V was pared by 4 bases and J by 8 bases, with 15 bases between. This CDR3 comprises 15 residues. In DNA, the CDR3 is TGTGCCAGCAGTTCCGGAGGGGGGGGGTATTCACCCCTCCACTTT. Residues: CASSSGGGGYSPLHF.

This clonotype was picked up many times. The chain has TRBV28 and TRBJ2-2; D remains ambiguous. There are 14 residues in the CDR3. Trimming took off 8 bases at V and 7 bases at J, with 17 bases between the two ends. CDR1 and CDR2 (germline): MDHEN, SYDVKM. The CDR3: CASRMLDKNGELFF. In nucleotides, the CDR3 is TGTGCCAGCCGGATGCTAGACAAGAACGGGGAGCTGTTTTTT.

This clonotype has at least ten counts. The rearrangement uses TRBV12-3 or TRBV12-4 and TRBJ2-6; TRBD1 is a possible D gene (5 bases). There are 15 residues in the CDR3. The germline V and J ends were trimmed by 5 bases and 2 bases, with 10 bases remaining between them. Here the CDR3 DNA reads TGTGCCAGCAGTCCAACAGGAGCTGGGGCCAACGTCCTGACTTTC. It translates to CASSPTGAGANVLTF.

The chain employs TRBV27 and TRBJ2-2; 11 nucleotides match TRBD2. Germline loops: CDR1 MNHEY, CDR2 SMNVEV (reference sequence). The CDR3 totals 17 residues. The trim removed 4 bases at V and 1 base at J, leaving 5 bases unmatched. CDR3 sequence: CASSSPGLAGNTGELFF. CDR3 sequence (DNA): TGTGCCAGCAGTTCTCCCGGACTAGCGGGGAACACCGGGGAGCTGTTTTTT.

This clonotype has only a few counts. CDR3 DNA sequence: TGTGCCAGCAACAAACCATACTCCCTACTAGAGACCCAGTACTTC. Protein: CASNKPYSLLETQYF. The chain uses TRBV28 and TRBJ2-5; no clear D gene. V lost 7 bases, J lost 4 bases, and 19 bases lay in between. CDR3 length: 15 amino acids. Germline CDR1 reads MDHEN; CDR2 reads SYDVKM.

The table lists this clonotype with a few counts. The rearrangement uses TRBV5-4 and TRBJ1-1; possibly TRBD1 for D (5 bases). The CDR3 has 14 amino acids. The V and J ends lost 1 base and 7 bases respectively, with 14 bases between them. CDR1 and CDR2 (germline): SGHNT, YYREEE (reference sequence). The CDR3 loop is CASSLLSGYNEAFF. In nucleotides, the CDR3 is TGTGCCAGCAGCTTGCTGTCAGGGTATAATGAAGCTTTCTTT.

This clonotype occurred many times. The V gene is TRBV19, the J gene TRBJ1-1; D is possibly TRBD1 (6 bases). CDR1 and CDR2 (germline): LNHDA, SQIVND (reference sequence). The CDR3 is 14 amino acids. Trimming shortened V by 5 bases and J by 0 bases, and 10 bases separated the two germline ends. This CDR3 is CASSGTLMNTEAFF. The DNA for the CDR3 is TGTGCCAGTAGTGGGACATTGATGAACACTGAAGCTTTCTTT.

This clonotype has at least ten counts. The rearrangement uses TRBV7-8 and TRBJ2-7; tentative D call: TRBD2 (6 bases). This CDR3 is 13 amino acids long. V gave up 6 bases and J gave up 7 bases, with 16 bases separating them. The germline gives CDR1 SGHVS, CDR2 FQNEAQ. The CDR3 sequence is CASSQTAGKEQYF. Written as DNA, the CDR3 is TGTGCCAGCAGTCAAACGGCGGGGAAGGAGCAGTACTTC.

This clonotype has a handful of counts. V and J are TRBV30 and TRBJ1-1; no firm D call. Germline loops: CDR1 GTSNPN, CDR2 SVGIG (reference sequence). The length of the CDR3 is 13 residues. Trimming cost V 4 bases and J 6 bases, with 15 bases left between them. CDR3 residues: CAWTAVLSPEAFF. CDR3 nucleotides: TGTGCCTGGACAGCCGTTCTTAGTCCTGAAGCTTTCTTT.

The table lists this clonotype with many counts. CDR3 sequence reads: CASSRGRGDSYEQYF. In nucleotides, the CDR3 is TGTGCCAGCAGCCGTGGAAGGGGCGACTCCTACGAGCAGTACTTC. The genes are TRBV7-6 and TRBJ2-7; a weak D match, TRBD1 (5 bases). The germline CDR1 and CDR2 sequences are SGHVS and FNYEAQ. V lost 5 bases to trimming and J lost 0 bases, with 14 bases between them. The CDR3 loop spans 15 amino acids.